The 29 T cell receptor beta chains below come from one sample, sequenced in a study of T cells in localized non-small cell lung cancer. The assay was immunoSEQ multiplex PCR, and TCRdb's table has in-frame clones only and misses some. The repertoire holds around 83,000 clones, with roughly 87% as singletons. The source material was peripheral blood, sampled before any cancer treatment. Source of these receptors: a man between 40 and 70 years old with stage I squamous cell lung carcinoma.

CDR3 sequence reads: CASSPQMGGRETQYF. CDR3 sequence (DNA): TGCGCCAGCAGCCCCCAGATGGGGGGCCGAGAGACCCAGTACTTC. The rearrangement links TRBV5-1 to TRBJ2-5; perhaps D is TRBD1 or TRBD2 (6 bases each). Per germline, CDR1 SGHRS and CDR2 YFSETQ. Trimming left V 4 bases short and J 4 bases short, with 17 bases between. CDR3 length equals 15 residues.

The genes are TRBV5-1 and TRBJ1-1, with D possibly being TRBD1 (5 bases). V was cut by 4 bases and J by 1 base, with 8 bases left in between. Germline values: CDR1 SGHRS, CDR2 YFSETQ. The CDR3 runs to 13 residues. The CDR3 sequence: CASSRDANTEAFF. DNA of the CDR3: TGCGCCAGCAGCCGGGACGCGAACACTGAAGCTTTCTTT.

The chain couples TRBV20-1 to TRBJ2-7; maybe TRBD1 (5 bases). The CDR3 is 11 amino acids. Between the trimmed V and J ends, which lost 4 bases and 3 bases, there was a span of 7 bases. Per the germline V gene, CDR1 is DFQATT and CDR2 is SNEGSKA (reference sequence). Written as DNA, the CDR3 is TGCAGTGCTATAGACAGCTACGAGCAGTACTTC. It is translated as CSAIDSYEQYF.

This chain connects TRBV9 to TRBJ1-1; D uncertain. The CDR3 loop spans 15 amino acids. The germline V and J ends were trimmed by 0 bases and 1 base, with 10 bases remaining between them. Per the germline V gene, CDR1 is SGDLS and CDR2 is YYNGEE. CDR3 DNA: TGTGCCAGCAGCGTAGGGGCAGGTCCGAACACTGAAGCTTTCTTT. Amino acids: CASSVGAGPNTEAFF.

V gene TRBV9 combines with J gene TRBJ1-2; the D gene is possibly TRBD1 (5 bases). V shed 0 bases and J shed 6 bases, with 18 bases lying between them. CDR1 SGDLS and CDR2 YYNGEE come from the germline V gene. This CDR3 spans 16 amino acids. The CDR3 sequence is CASSVGYAQGTNGYTF. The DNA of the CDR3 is TGTGCCAGCAGCGTAGGATATGCGCAAGGGACTAATGGCTACACCTTC.

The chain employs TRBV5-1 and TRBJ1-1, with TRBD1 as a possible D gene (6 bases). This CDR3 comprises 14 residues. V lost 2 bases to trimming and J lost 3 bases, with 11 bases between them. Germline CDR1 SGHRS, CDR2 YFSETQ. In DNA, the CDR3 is TGCGCCAGCAGCTTTACAGGGCGGGACACTGAAGCTTTCTTT. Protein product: CASSFTGRDTEAFF.

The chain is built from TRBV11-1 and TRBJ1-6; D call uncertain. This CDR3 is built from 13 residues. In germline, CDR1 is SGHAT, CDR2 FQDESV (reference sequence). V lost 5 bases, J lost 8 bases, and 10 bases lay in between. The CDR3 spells CASSPRRDSPLHF. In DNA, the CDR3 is TGTGCCAGCAGCCCTAGGAGGGATTCACCCCTCCACTTT.

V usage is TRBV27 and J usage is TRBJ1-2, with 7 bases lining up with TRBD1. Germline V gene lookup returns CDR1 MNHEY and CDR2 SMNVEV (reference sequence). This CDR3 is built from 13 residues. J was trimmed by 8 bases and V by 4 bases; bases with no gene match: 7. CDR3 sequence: CASSSETGLGYTF. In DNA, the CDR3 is TGTGCCAGCAGTTCCGAGACAGGGTTGGGCTACACCTTC.

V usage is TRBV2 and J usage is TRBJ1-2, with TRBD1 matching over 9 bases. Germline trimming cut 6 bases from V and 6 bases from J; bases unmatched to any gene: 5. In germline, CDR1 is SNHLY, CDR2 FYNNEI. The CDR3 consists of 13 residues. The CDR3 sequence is CASRRDRADGYTF. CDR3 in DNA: TGTGCCAGCAGGCGGGACAGGGCAGATGGCTACACCTTC.

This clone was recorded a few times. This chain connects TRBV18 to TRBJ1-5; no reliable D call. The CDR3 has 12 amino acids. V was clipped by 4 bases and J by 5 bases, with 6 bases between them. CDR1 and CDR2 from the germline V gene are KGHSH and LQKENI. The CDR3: CASSHPHQPQHF. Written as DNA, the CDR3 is TGTGCCAGCTCACATCCGCATCAGCCCCAGCATTTT.

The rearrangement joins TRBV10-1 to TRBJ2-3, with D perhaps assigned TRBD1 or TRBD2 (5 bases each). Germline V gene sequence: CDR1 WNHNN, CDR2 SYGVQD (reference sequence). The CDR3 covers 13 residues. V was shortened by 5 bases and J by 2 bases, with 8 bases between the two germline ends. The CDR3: CASSSGTTDTQYF. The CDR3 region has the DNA TGCGCCAGCAGTTCCGGGACCACAGATACGCAGTATTTT.

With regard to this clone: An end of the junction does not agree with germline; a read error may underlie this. Here the CDR3 reads CAASRDGLSNQPQHF. The CDR3, as DNA: TGTGCCGCCAGCAGAGATGGCCTTAGCAATCAGCCCCAGCATTTT. This chain joins TRBV15 and TRBJ1-5; D is ambiguous. Germline V lookup: CDR1 LNHNV, CDR2 YYDKDF (reference sequence). This CDR3 has 15 amino acids.

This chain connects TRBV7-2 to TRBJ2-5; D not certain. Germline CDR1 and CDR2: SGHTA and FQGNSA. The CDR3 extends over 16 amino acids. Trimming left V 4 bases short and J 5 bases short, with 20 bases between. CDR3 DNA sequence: TGTGCCAGCAGCTCGCAGGACCCCGTTTGGTGGGAGACCCAGTACTTC. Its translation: CASSSQDPVWWETQYF.

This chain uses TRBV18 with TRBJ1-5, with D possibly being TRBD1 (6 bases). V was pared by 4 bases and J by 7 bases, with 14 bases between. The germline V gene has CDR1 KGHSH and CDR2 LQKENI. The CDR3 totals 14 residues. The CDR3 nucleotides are TGTGCCAGCTCACAGTCCCAGGGGATACAGCCCCAGCATTTT. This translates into CASSQSQGIQPQHF.

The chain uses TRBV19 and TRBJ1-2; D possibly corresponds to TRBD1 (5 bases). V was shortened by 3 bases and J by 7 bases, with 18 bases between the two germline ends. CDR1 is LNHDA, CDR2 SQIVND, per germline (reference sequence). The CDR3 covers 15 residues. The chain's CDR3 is CASSILLAGTPGYTF. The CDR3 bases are TGTGCCAGTAGTATTTTGCTCGCCGGGACCCCTGGCTACACCTTC.

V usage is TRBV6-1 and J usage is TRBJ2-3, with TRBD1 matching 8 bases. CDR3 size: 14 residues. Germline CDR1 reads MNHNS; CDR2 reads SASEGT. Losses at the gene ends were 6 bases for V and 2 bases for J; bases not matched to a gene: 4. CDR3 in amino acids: CASRDRVHTDTQYF. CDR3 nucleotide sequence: TGTGCCAGCAGGGACAGGGTCCACACAGATACGCAGTATTTT.

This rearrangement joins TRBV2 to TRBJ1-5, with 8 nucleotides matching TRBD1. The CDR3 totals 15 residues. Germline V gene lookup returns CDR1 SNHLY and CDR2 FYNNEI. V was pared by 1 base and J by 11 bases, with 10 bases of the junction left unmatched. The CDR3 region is CASSEEQGGRSSQHF. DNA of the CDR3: TGTGCCAGCAGTGAAGAACAGGGGGGGAGATCGTCCCAGCATTTT. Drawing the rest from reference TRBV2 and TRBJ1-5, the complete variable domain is EPEVTQTPSHQVTQMGQEVILRCVPISNHLYFYWYRQILGQKVEFLVSFYNNEISEKSEIFDDQFSVERPDGSNFTLKIRSTKLEDSAMYFCASSEEQGGRSSQHFGDGTRLSIL.

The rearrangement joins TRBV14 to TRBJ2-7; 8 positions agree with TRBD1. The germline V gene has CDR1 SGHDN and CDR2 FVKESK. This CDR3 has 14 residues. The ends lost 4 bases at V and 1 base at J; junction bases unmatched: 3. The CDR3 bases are TGTGCCAGCAGCCGATACAGGGGGTCCTACGAGCAGTACTTC. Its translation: CASSRYRGSYEQYF.

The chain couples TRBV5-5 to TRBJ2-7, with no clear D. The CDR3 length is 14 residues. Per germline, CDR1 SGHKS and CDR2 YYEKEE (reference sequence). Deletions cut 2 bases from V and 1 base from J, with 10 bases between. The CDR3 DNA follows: TGTGCCAGCAGCTTAGGTTCCGGGTCCTACGAGCAGTACTTC. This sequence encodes CASSLGSGSYEQYF.

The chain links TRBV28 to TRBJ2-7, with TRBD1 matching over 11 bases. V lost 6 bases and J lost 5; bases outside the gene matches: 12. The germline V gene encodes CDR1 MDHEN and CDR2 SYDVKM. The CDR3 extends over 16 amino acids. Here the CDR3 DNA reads TGTGCCAGCAGCCCCTCCCGGACAGGGGGCTTTAACGAGCAGTACTTC. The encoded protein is CASSPSRTGGFNEQYF.

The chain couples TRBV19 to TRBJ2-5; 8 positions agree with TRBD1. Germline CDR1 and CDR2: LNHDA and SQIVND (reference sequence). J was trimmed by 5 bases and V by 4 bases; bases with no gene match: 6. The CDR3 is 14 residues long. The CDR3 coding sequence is TGTGCCAGTAGTAGGACAGGGCAGAGGGAGACCCAGTACTTC. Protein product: CASSRTGQRETQYF.

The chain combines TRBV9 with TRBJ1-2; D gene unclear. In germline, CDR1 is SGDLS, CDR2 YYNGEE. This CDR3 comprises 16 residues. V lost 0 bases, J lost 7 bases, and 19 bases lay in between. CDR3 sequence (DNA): TGTGCCAGCAGCGTAGGGAGGGTATCGGGTTCGGGTGGCTACACCTTC. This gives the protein CASSVGRVSGSGGYTF.

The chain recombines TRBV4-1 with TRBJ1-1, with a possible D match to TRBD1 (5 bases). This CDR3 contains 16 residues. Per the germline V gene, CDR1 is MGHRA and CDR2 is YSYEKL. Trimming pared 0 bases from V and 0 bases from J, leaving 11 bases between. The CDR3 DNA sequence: TGCGCCAGCAGCCAAGAGGGGCCTAGCCTGAACACTGAAGCTTTCTTT. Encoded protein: CASSQEGPSLNTEAFF.

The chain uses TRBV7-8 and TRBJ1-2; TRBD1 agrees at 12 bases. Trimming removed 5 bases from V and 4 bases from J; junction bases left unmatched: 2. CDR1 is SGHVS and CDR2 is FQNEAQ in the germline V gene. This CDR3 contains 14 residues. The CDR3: CASSVGQGAYGYTF. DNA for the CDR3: TGTGCCAGCAGCGTGGGACAGGGGGCCTATGGCTACACCTTC.

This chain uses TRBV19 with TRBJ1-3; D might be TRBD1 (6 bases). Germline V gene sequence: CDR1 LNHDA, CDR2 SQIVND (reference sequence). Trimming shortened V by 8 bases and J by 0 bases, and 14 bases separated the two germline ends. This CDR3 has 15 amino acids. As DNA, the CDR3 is TGTGCCAGTCACCAGGGGACGTACTCTGGAAACACCATATATTTT. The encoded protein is CASHQGTYSGNTIYF.

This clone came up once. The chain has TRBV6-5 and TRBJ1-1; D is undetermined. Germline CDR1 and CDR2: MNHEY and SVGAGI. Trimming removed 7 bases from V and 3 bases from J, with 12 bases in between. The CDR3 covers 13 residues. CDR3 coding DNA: TGTGCCAGCAAATACGAGGCAGACACTGAAGCTTTCTTT. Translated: CASKYEADTEAFF.

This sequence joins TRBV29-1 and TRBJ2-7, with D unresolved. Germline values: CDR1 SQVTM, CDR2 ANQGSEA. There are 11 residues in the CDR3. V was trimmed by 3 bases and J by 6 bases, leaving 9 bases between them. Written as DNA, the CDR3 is TGCAGCGTTGATGGAATGAGCGAGCAGTACTTC. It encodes CSVDGMSEQYF.

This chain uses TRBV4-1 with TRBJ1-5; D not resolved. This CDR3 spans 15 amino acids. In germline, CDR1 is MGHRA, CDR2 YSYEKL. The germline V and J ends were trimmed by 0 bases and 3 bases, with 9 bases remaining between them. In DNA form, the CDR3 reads TGCGCCAGCAGCCAAGAACATACGTACAATCAGCCCCAGCATTTT. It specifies CASSQEHTYNQPQHF.

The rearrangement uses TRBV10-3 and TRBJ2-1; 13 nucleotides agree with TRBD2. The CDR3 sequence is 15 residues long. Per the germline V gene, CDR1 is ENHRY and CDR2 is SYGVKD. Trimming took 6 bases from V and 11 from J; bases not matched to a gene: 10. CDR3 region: CAISKDRLAGGQQFF. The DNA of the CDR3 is TGTGCCATCAGCAAGGACCGACTAGCGGGGGGCCAGCAGTTCTTC.